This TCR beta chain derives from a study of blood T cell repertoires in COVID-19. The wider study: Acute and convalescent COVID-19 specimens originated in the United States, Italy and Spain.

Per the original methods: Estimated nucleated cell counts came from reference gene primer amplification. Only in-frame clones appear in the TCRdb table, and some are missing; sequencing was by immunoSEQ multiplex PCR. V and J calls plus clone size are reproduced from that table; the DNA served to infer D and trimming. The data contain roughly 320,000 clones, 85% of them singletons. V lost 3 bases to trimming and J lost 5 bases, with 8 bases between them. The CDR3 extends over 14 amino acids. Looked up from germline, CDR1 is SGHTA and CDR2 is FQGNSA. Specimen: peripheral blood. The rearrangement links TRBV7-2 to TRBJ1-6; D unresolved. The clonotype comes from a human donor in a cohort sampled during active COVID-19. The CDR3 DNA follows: TGTGCCAGCAGCTTGGACTTCAATAATTCACCCCTCCACTTT. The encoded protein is CASSLDFNNSPLHF.